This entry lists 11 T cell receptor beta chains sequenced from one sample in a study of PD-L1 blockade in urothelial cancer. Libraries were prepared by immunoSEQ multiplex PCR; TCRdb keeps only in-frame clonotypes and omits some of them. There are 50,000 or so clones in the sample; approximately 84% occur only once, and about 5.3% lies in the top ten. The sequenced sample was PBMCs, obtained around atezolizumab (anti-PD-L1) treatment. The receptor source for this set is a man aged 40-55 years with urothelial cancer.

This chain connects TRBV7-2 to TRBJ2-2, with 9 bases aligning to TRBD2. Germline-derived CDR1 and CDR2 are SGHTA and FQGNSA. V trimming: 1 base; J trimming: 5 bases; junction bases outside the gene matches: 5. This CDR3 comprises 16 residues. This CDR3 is CASSLGAGGPTGELFF. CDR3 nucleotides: TGTGCCAGCAGCTTAGGGGCGGGAGGGCCAACCGGGGAGCTGTTTTTT.

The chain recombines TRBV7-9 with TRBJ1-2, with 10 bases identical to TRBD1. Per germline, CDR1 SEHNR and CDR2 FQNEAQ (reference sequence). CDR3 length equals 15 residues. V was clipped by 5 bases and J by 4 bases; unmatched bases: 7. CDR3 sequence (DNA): TGTGCCAGCAGCCCGAGCGGGGACAGGGGCTATGGCTACACCTTC. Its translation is CASSPSGDRGYGYTF.

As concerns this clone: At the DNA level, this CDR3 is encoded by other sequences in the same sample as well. The CDR3: CASSLTRPQHF. The CDR3, as DNA: TGTGCCAGCAGTCTGACAAGGCCCCAGCATTTT. J is TRBJ1-5 and V is TRBV28; D ambiguous. Trimming cost V 5 bases and J 9 bases, with 8 bases left between them. This CDR3 is built from 11 residues. The germline V gene encodes CDR1 MDHEN and CDR2 SYDVKM.

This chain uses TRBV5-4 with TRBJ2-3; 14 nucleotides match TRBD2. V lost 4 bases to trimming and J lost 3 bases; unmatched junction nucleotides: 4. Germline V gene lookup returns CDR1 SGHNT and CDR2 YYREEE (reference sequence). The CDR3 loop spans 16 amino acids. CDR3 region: CASSAGLAGETDTQYF. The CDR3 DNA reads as TGTGCCAGCAGCGCGGGACTAGCGGGAGAAACAGATACGCAGTATTTT.

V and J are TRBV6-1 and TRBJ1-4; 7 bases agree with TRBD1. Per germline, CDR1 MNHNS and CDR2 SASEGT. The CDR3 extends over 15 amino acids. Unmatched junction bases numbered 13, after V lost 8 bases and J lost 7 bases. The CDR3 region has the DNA TGTGCCAGCTATAGTAACAGGGGCGGCAGTGAAAAACTGTTTTTT. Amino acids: CASYSNRGGSEKLFF.

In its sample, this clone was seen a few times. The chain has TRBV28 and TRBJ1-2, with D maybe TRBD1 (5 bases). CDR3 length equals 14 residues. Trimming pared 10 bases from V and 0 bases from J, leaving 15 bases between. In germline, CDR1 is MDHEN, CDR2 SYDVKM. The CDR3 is CATLMGLTNYGYTF. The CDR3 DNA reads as TGTGCCACCCTCATGGGGCTAACTAACTATGGCTACACCTTC.

The CDR3 nucleotides read TGTGCCTGGAATCGGGGGAGGGCCGACCAAGAGACCCAGTACTTC. Its translation: CAWNRGRADQETQYF. The chain couples TRBV30 to TRBJ2-5; the match to TRBD2 covers 7 bases. This CDR3 region has 15 residues. The V gene's germline CDR1 is GTSNPN and CDR2 SVGIG (reference sequence). V shed 4 bases and J 0 bases; nucleotides not matched to a gene: 8.

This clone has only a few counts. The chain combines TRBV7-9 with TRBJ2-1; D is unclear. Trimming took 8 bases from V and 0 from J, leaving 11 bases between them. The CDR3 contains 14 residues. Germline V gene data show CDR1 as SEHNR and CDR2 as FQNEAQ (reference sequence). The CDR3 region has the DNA TGTGCCAGCGTACCAAGGAGCTCCTACAATGAGCAGTTCTTC. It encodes CASVPRSSYNEQFF.

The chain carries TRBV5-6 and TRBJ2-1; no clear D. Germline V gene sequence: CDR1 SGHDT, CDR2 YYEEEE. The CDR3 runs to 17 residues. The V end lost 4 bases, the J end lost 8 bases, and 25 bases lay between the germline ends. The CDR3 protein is CASSLPVWAETGHEQFF. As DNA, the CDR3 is TGTGCCAGCAGCCTCCCGGTGTGGGCCGAGACCGGCCATGAGCAGTTCTTC.

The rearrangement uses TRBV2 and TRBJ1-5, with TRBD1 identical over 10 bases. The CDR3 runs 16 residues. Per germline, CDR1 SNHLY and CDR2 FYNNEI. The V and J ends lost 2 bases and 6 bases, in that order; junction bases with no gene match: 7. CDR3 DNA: TGTGCCAGCAGTGAACTCCCCGGGACAGGGGTTCAGCCCCAGCATTTT. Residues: CASSELPGTGVQPQHF.

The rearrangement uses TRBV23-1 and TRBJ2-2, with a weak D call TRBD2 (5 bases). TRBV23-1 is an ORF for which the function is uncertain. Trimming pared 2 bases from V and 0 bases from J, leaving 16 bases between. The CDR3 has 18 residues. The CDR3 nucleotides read TGCGCCAGCAGTCAAGGGAGTGCCACTCCCGCGAACACCGGGGAGCTGTTTTTT. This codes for CASSQGSATPANTGELFF.